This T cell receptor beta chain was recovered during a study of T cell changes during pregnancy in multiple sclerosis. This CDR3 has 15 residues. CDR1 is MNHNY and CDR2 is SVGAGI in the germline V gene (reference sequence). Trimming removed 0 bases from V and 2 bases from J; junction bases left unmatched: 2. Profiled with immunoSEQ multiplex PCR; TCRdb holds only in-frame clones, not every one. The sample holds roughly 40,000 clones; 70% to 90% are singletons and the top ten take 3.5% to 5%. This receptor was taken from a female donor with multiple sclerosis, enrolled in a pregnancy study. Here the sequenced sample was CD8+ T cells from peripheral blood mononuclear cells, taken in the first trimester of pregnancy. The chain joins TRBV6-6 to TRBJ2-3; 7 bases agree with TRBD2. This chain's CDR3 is CASSYSGGDTDTQYF. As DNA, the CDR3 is TGTGCCAGCAGTTACTCTGGGGGGGACACAGATACGCAGTATTTT.